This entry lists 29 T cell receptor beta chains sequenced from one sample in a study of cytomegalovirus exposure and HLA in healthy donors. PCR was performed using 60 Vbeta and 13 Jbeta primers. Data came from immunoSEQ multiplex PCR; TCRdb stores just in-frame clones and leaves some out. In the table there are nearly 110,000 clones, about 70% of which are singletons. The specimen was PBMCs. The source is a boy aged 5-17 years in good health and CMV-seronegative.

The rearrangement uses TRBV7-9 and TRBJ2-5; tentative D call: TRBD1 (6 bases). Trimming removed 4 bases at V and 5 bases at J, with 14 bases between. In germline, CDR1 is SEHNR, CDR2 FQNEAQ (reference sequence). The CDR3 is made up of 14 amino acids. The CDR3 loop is CASSSTGWGETQYF. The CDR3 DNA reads TGTGCCAGCAGCTCAACAGGGTGGGGCGAGACCCAGTACTTC.

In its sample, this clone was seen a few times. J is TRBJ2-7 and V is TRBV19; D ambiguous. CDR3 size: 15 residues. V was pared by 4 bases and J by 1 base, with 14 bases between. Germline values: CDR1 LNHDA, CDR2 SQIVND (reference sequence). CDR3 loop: CASSRVADPSYEQYF. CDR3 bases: TGTGCCAGTAGTAGGGTGGCGGATCCATCCTACGAGCAGTACTTC.

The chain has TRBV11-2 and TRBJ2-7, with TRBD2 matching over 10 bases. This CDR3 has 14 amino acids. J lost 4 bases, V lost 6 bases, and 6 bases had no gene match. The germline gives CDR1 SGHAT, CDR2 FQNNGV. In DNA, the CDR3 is TGTGCCAGCAGACGACTAGCGGGTGGGTACGAGCAGTACTTC. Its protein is CASRRLAGGYEQYF.

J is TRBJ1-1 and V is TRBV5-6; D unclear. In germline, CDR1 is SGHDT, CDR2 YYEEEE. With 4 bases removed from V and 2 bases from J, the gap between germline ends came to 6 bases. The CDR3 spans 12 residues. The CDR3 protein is CASSSGNTEAFF. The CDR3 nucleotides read TGTGCCAGCAGCAGCGGTAACACTGAAGCTTTCTTT.

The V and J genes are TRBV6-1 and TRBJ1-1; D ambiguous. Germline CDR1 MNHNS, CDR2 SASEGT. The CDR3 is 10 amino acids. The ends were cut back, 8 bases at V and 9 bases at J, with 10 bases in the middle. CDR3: CASQRSKAFF. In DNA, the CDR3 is TGTGCCAGCCAGCGGAGTAAAGCTTTCTTT.

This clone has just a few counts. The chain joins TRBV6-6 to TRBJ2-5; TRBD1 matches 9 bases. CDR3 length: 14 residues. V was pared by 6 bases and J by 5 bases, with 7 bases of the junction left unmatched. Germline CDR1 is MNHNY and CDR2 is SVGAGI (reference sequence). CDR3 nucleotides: TGTGCCAGCAGGAATTCCGGGACAGGGGAGACCCAGTACTTC. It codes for CASRNSGTGETQYF.

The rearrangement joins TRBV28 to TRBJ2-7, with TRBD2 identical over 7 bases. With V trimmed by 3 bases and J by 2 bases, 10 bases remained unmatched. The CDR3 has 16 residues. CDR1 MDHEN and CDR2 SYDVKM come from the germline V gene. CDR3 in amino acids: CASSLALAELTYEQYF. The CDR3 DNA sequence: TGTGCCAGCAGTTTGGCGCTAGCGGAGCTGACCTACGAGCAGTACTTC.

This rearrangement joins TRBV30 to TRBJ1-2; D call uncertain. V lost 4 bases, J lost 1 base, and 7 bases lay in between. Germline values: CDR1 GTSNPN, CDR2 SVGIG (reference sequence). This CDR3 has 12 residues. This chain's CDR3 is CAWTGNNYGYTF. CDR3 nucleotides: TGTGCCTGGACGGGGAATAACTATGGCTACACCTTC.

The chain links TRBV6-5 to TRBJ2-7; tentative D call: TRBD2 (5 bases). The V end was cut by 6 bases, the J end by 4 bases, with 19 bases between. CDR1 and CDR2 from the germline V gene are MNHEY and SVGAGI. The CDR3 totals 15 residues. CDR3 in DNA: TGTGCCAGCAGCCGGGGTACGGGTGGATTTTACGAGCAGTACTTC. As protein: CASSRGTGGFYEQYF.

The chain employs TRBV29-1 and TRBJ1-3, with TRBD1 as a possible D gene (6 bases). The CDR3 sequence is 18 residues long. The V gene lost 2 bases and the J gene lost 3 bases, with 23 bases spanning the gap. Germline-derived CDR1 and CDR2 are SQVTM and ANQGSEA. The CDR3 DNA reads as TGCAGCGTTGAAAAGGGAGTGGGCAGGGGCTTTTTTGGAAACACCATATATTTT. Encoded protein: CSVEKGVGRGFFGNTIYF.

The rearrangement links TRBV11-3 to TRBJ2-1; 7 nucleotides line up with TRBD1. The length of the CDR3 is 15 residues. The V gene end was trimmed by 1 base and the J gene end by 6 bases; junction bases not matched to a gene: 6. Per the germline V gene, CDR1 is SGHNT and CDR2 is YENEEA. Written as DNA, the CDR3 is TGTGCCAGCAGCTTAGCCTACGGGACAGCCAATGAGCAGTTCTTC. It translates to CASSLAYGTANEQFF.

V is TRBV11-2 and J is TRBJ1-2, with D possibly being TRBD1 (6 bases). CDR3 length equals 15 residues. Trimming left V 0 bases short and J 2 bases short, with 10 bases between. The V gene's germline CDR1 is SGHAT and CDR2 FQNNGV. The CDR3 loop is CASSLEGTTNYGYTF. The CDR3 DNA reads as TGTGCCAGCAGCTTAGAAGGGACAACAAACTATGGCTACACCTTC.

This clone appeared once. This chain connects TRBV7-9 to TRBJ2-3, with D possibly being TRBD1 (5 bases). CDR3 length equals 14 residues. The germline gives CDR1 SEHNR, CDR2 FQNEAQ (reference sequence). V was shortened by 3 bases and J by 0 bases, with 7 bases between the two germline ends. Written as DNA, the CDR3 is TGTGCCAGCAGCTTTTGGGGCAGCACAGATACGCAGTATTTT. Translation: CASSFWGSTDTQYF.

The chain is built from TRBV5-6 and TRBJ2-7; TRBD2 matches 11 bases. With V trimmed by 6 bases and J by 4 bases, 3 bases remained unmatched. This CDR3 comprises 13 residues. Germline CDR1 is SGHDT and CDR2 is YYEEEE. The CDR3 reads CASTTSGGYEQYF. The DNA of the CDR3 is TGTGCCAGCACCACTAGCGGGGGTTACGAGCAGTACTTC.

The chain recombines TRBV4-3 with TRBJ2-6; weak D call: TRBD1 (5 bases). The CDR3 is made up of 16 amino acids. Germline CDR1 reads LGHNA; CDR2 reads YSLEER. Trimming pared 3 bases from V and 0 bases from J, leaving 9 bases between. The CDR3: CASSQGLLSGANVLTF. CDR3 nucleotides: TGCGCCAGCAGCCAGGGGCTCCTCTCTGGGGCCAACGTCCTGACTTTC.

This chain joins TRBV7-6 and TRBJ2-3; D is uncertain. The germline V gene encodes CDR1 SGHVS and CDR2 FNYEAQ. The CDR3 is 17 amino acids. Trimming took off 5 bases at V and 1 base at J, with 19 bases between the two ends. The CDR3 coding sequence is TGTGCCAGCAGCCCCAGCGCCAGCGTGGTCGGCACAGATACGCAGTATTTT. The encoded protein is CASSPSASVVGTDTQYF.

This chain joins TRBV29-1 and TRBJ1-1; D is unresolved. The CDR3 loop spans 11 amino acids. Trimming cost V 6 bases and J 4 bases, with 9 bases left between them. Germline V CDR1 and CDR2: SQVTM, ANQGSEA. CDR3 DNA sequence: TGCAGCGTCTCAGCGTTCACTGAAGCTTTCTTT. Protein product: CSVSAFTEAFF.

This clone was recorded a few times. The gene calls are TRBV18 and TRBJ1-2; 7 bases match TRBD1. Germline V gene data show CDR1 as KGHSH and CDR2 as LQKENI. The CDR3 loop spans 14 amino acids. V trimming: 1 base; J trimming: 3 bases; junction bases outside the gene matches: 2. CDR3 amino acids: CASSPLGQDYGYTF. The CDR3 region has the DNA TGTGCCAGCTCACCACTCGGACAGGACTATGGCTACACCTTC. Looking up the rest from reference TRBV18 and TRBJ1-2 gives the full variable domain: NAGVMQNPRHLVRRRGQEARLRCSPMKGHSHVYWYRQLPEEGLKFMVYLQKENIIDESGMPKERFSAEFPKEGPSILRIQQVVRGDSAAYFCASSPLGQDYGYTFGSGTRLTVV.

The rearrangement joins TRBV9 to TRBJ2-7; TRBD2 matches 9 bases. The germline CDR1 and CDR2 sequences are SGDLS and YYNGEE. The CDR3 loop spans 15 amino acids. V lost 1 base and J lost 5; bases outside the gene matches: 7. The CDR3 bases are TGTGCCAGCAGCGTACAATCTAGCGGGGTCAACGAGCAGTACTTC. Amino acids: CASSVQSSGVNEQYF.

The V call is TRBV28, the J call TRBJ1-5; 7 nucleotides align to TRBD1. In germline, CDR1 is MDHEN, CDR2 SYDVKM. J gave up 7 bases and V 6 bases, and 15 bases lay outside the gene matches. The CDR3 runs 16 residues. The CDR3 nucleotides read TGTGCCAGCAGATCTAACGACAGGGCTAGTCGGCAGCCCCAGCATTTT. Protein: CASRSNDRASRQPQHF. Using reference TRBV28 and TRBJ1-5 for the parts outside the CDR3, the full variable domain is DVKVTQSSRYLVKRTGEKVFLECVQDMDHENMFWYRQDPGLGLRLIYFSYDVKMKEKGDIPEGYSVSREKKERFSLILESASTNQTSMYLCASRSNDRASRQPQHFGDGTRLSIL.

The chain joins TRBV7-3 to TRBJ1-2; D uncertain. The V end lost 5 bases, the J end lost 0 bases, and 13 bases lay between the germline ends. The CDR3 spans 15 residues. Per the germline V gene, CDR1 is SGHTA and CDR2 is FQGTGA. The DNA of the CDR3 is TGTGCCAGCAGCGAGAATGCCATAGCTAACTATGGCTACACCTTC. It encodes CASSENAIANYGYTF.

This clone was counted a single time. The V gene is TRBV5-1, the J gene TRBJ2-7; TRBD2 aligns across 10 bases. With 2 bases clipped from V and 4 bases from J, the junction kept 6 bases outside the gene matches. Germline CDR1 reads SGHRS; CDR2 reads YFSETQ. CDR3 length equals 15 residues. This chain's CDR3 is CASSFLAGVSYEQYF. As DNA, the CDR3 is TGCGCCAGCAGCTTCCTAGCGGGGGTGTCGTACGAGCAGTACTTC.

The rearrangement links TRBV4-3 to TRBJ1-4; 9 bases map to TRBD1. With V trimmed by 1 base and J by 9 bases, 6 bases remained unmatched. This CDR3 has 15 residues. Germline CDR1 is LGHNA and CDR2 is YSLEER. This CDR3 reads CASSQVRDRVKKLFF. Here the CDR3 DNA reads TGCGCCAGCAGCCAAGTTCGGGACAGGGTAAAAAAACTGTTTTTT.

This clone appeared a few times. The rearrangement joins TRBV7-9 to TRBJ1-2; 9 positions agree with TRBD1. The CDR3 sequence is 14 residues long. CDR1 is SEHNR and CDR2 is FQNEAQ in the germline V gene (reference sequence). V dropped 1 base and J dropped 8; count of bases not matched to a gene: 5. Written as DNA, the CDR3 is TGTGCCAGCAGCTTAGAACAGGGGGCGGAAGGCTACACCTTC. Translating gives CASSLEQGAEGYTF.

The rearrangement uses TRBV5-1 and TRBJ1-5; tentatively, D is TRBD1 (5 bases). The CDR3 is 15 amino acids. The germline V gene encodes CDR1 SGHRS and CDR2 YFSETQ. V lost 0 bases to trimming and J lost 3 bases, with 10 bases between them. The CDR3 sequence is CASSLEGSLNQPQHF. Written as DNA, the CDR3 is TGCGCCAGCAGCTTGGAGGGGTCCCTCAATCAGCCCCAGCATTTT.

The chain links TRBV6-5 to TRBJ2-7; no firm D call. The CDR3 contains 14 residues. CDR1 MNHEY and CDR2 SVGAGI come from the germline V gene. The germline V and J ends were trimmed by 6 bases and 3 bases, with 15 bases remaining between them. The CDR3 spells CASRTRVFHYEQYF. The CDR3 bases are TGTGCCAGCAGGACCCGGGTCTTCCACTACGAGCAGTACTTC.

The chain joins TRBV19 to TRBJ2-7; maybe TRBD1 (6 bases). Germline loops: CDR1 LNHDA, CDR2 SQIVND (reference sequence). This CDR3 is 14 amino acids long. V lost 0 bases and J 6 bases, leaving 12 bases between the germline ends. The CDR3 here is CASSIEGQALEQYF. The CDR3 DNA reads TGTGCCAGTAGTATAGAGGGACAAGCTCTCGAGCAGTACTTC. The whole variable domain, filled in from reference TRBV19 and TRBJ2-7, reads DGGITQSPKYLFRKEGQNVTLSCEQNLNHDAMYWYRQDPGQGLRLIYYSQIVNDFQKGDIAEGYSVSREKKESFPLTVTSAQKNPTAFYLCASSIEGQALEQYFGPGTRLTVT.

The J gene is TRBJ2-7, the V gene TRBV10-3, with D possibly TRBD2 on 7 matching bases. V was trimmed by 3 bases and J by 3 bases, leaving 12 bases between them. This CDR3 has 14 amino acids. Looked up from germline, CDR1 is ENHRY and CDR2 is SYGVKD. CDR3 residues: CAISDKGGVYEQYF. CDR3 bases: TGTGCCATCAGTGATAAAGGGGGGGTCTACGAGCAGTACTTC.

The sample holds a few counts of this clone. The CDR3 bases are TGTGCCAGCAGCTTGGGTTGGGGCCCTGGAAACACCATATATTTT. Translated, it gives CASSLGWGPGNTIYF. J is TRBJ1-3 and V is TRBV5-6, with D maybe TRBD1 (5 bases). The V end was cut by 0 bases, the J end by 2 bases, with 9 bases between. Germline values: CDR1 SGHDT, CDR2 YYEEEE. CDR3 length: 15 amino acids.